This T cell receptor (beta chain) was profiled in a study of T cells after yellow fever vaccination. Worth noting for this clonotype: What it recognizes is unknown.

Study outcomes and limitations: FACS-sorted repertoires could contain abundant clonotypes contaminating from the bulk population. Booster sampling recovered most clones from primary vaccination (roughly 96% CD4, over 75% CD8).

For TCR, cDNA came from 5'RACE template switching, which added a universal primer site and UMIs. TCRdb ran MiXCR on the 5' RACE reads and lists one entry per CDR3 protein. The sample holds some 560,000 distinct CDR3 sequences; about a fifth are singletons and the top ten take roughly an eighth. The CDR3 covers 12 residues. Germline values: CDR1 SEHNR, CDR2 FQNEAQ (reference sequence). Trimming pared 6 bases from V and 10 bases from J, leaving 12 bases between. The chain employs TRBV7-9 and TRBJ2-2; D tentatively fits TRBD1 or TRBD2 (5 bases each). The receptor comes from a man aged 25 to 45 who received the YFV17D yellow fever vaccine. The specimen comprised PBMCs, sampled 15 days after the yellow fever booster vaccination. This CDR3 is CASSVGDVELFF. The CDR3, as DNA: TGTGCCAGCAGTGTGGGGGATGTGGAGCTGTTTTTT.